A selection of T cell receptor beta chains follows, all from one sample in a study of blood T cell repertoires in COVID-19. Sequencing was performed with immunoSEQ multiplex PCR; in TCRdb, only in-frame clones are kept and a portion is missing. The data show some 190,000 clones, around nine tenths seen once. The sequencing sample was made of peripheral blood. The source of these receptors is a man between 18 and 29 years old with active or convalescent COVID-19. The CDR3 runs from the conserved cysteine through the conserved F or W. The order of the fields is V gene, J gene, CDR3 protein.

v_call: TRBV7-2; j_call: TRBJ2-1; cdr3_aa: CASSAGTNSYNEQFF
v_call: TRBV6-6; j_call: TRBJ1-4; cdr3_aa: CASSYSAGREGEKLFF
v_call: TRBV7-9; j_call: TRBJ2-7; cdr3_aa: CASSLVGGLAGTEQYF
v_call: TRBV14; j_call: TRBJ2-7; cdr3_aa: CASSRRNTGTGGINYEQYF
v_call: TRBV14; j_call: TRBJ2-7; cdr3_aa: CASSRGLAGSHEQYF
v_call: TRBV20-1; j_call: TRBJ1-1; cdr3_aa: CSARRNTEAFF
v_call: TRBV19; j_call: TRBJ1-5; cdr3_aa: CASTKKPSVEQPQHF
v_call: TRBV5-4; j_call: TRBJ1-2; cdr3_aa: CASSSGLVDYGYTF
v_call: TRBV7-2; j_call: TRBJ1-6; cdr3_aa: CASSLVLGQSPLHF
v_call: TRBV19; j_call: TRBJ1-2; cdr3_aa: CASTPGTTNGYTF
v_call: TRBV4-3; j_call: TRBJ2-7; cdr3_aa: CASSQELASSYEQYF
v_call: TRBV7-9; j_call: TRBJ1-3; cdr3_aa: CASSLGTGVRNTIYF
v_call: TRBV6-6; j_call: TRBJ1-3; cdr3_aa: CASSDRGPGNTIYF
v_call: TRBV5-1; j_call: TRBJ2-1; cdr3_aa: CASSRRGSGTLINEQFF
v_call: TRBV10-3; j_call: TRBJ1-2; cdr3_aa: CAISDRQGDGYTF
v_call: TRBV6-5; j_call: TRBJ1-2; cdr3_aa: CASRTGGYGYTF
v_call: TRBV5-6; j_call: TRBJ2-7; cdr3_aa: CASTVTSGMGELYF
v_call: TRBV18; j_call: TRBJ1-3; cdr3_aa: CASSPQGQGTGNTIYF
v_call: TRBV4-3; j_call: TRBJ2-7; cdr3_aa: CASSQALSTRLQDYEQYF
v_call: TRBV2; j_call: TRBJ2-7; cdr3_aa: CASTREYRSYEQYF
v_call: TRBV2; j_call: TRBJ2-3; cdr3_aa: CASSPRLLAGGPPDTQYF
v_call: TRBV19; j_call: TRBJ2-7; cdr3_aa: CASSRGQGRYEQYF
v_call: TRBV7-8; j_call: TRBJ1-2; cdr3_aa: CASSFSTQGTILYGYTF
v_call: TRBV14; j_call: TRBJ2-7; cdr3_aa: CASSQVWATEQYF
v_call: TRBV9; j_call: TRBJ2-2; cdr3_aa: CASSHPRGQGVTGELFF
v_call: TRBV7-2; j_call: TRBJ2-7; cdr3_aa: CASSLTISGQGYEQYF
v_call: TRBV28; j_call: TRBJ1-2; cdr3_aa: CASSRGRGLGGYTF
v_call: TRBV10-3; j_call: TRBJ2-1; cdr3_aa: CAISEPSGGFNEQFF
v_call: TRBV5-5; j_call: TRBJ2-7; cdr3_aa: CASQTSSSSYEQYF
v_call: TRBV7-6; j_call: TRBJ1-1; cdr3_aa: CASSLKTGVNTEAFF
v_call: TRBV6-6; j_call: TRBJ2-1; cdr3_aa: CASSPGGQGAGSYNEQFF
v_call: TRBV5-1; j_call: TRBJ2-2; cdr3_aa: CASSLGQGANTGELFF
v_call: TRBV5-1; j_call: TRBJ2-3; cdr3_aa: CASSQQGADTQYF
v_call: TRBV28; j_call: TRBJ2-5; cdr3_aa: CASSRTDRGETQYF
v_call: TRBV3-1/TRBV3-2; j_call: TRBJ1-1; cdr3_aa: CASSFTLNTEAFF
v_call: TRBV19; j_call: TRBJ2-3; cdr3_aa: CASSIGLQTPTADTQYF
v_call: TRBV6-5; j_call: TRBJ1-1; cdr3_aa: CASRRPGQENTEAFF
v_call: TRBV18; j_call: TRBJ1-3; cdr3_aa: CASSPSQTGTGNTIYF
v_call: TRBV11-3; j_call: TRBJ2-2; cdr3_aa: CASSRGLAGGTGELFF
v_call: TRBV30; j_call: TRBJ2-3; cdr3_aa: CACERASTDTQYF